A single sample gave rise to the 23 T cell receptor beta chains below, sequenced in a study of shared clonotypes between healthy human individuals. This table comes from immunoSEQ multiplex PCR, and its TCRdb copy is limited to in-frame clones, with some not included. Among millions of clones listed, 85% to 95% were seen once. Sequencing used naive CD4+ T cells sorted from blood. The subset: CD45RA+ positively selected. These receptors all stem from a man aged 18 to 30 in good health.

The chain uses TRBV2 and TRBJ1-4; TRBD1 aligns across 9 bases. The germline gives CDR1 SNHLY, CDR2 FYNNEI. The CDR3 runs to 14 residues. V shed 8 bases, J shed 8 bases, and the junction held 9 bases outside the gene matches. As DNA, the CDR3 is TGTGCCAGCTTACGAGACAGGGGGTCCGAAAAACTGTTTTTT. Protein product: CASLRDRGSEKLFF. The full variable domain, in which reference TRBV2 and TRBJ1-4 provide the parts outside the CDR3, is EPEVTQTPSHQVTQMGQEVILRCVPISNHLYFYWYRQILGQKVEFLVSFYNNEISEKSEIFDDQFSVERPDGSNFTLKIRSTKLEDSAMYFCASLRDRGSEKLFFGSGTQLSVL.

The rearrangement links TRBV27 to TRBJ2-3; 9 bases map to TRBD2. This CDR3 has 13 amino acids. Per germline, CDR1 MNHEY and CDR2 SMNVEV (reference sequence). The J segment lost 6 bases and the V segment lost 4 bases, leaving 2 bases of the junction unmatched. Here the CDR3 reads CASSWREGDTQYF. DNA of the CDR3: TGTGCCAGCAGTTGGCGGGAGGGGGATACGCAGTATTTT.

The chain uses TRBV28 and TRBJ2-7; D may match TRBD1 or TRBD2 (5 bases each). The V end was cut by 6 bases, the J end by 3 bases, with 15 bases between. The CDR3 is 14 amino acids. Germline V CDR1 and CDR2: MDHEN, SYDVKM. The CDR3 sequence is CASRAPGQGYEQYF. As DNA, the CDR3 is TGTGCCAGCAGGGCCCCGGGGCAGGGCTACGAGCAGTACTTC.

The gene calls are TRBV5-1 and TRBJ1-1; 8 positions agree with TRBD1. J was trimmed by 4 bases and V by 1 base; bases with no gene match: 3. Germline assignment: CDR1 SGHRS and CDR2 YFSETQ. The CDR3 runs 14 residues. The CDR3 region is CASSLITGGTEAFF. CDR3 DNA: TGCGCCAGCAGCTTGATTACAGGGGGCACTGAAGCTTTCTTT.

Regarding this clone: A much larger clone differs from this one at a single base, so this may be a read error. Other DNA sequences in this sample translate to the same CDR3. The V and J genes are TRBV6-1 and TRBJ2-7; 7 nucleotides align to TRBD1. This CDR3 is built from 12 residues. Trimming removed 5 bases from V and 3 bases from J; junction bases left unmatched: 1. The germline V gene has CDR1 MNHNS and CDR2 SASEGT. The CDR3 DNA reads TGTGCCAGCAGTCGGGACAGCTACGAGCAGTACTTC. It specifies CASSRDSYEQYF.

The chain recombines TRBV4-3 with TRBJ2-5; D uncertain. Germline values: CDR1 LGHNA, CDR2 YSLEER. Deletions cut 0 bases from V and 3 bases from J, with 17 bases between. CDR3 size: 17 residues. In DNA form, the CDR3 reads TGCGCCAGCAGCCAAGATTACGGCGGCTTTTTTAAAGAGACCCAGTACTTC. Its protein product is CASSQDYGGFFKETQYF.

The chain couples TRBV6-6 to TRBJ2-6; D might be TRBD2 (5 bases). The CDR3 loop spans 16 amino acids. Per the germline V gene, CDR1 is MNHNY and CDR2 is SVGAGI (reference sequence). Trimming stripped 11 bases from V and 0 bases from J, with 17 bases between. CDR3 sequence: CAASDSRSSGANVLTF. DNA for the CDR3: TGTGCCGCGTCGGACTCCCGGAGCTCTGGGGCCAACGTCCTGACTTTC.

This clone came up once. The chain combines TRBV11-2 with TRBJ2-6; D may match TRBD1 or TRBD2 (5 bases each). Trimming stripped 2 bases from V and 7 bases from J, with 12 bases between. The V gene's germline CDR1 is SGHAT and CDR2 FQNNGV. The CDR3 covers 15 residues. The chain's CDR3 is CASSLSGTGANVLTF. In nucleotides, the CDR3 is TGTGCCAGCAGCTTATCGGGGACGGGAGCCAACGTCCTGACTTTC.

The chain couples TRBV28 to TRBJ2-7; possibly TRBD2 for D (6 bases). The germline V and J ends were trimmed by 6 bases and 2 bases, with 14 bases remaining between them. There are 14 residues in the CDR3. Germline CDR1 MDHEN, CDR2 SYDVKM. The DNA for the CDR3 is TGTGCCAGCAGGACCGCGGGGTCCCCCTACGAGCAGTACTTC. It translates to CASRTAGSPYEQYF.

The gene calls are TRBV5-1 and TRBJ2-7; 7 bases align to TRBD1. V gave up 3 bases and J gave up 3 bases; unmatched junction bases: 6. The germline gives CDR1 SGHRS, CDR2 YFSETQ. This CDR3 is built from 14 residues. The CDR3 nucleotides read TGCGCCAGCAGCTCGACCGGGACAGACTACGAGCAGTACTTC. This encodes CASSSTGTDYEQYF.

This clone has only one observation. The chain employs TRBV7-2 and TRBJ2-7; D gene ambiguous. The V and J ends lost 5 bases and 0 bases respectively, with 8 bases between them. This CDR3 contains 13 residues. CDR1 is SGHTA, CDR2 FQGNSA, per germline. The CDR3 sequence is CASSPWRSYEQYF. CDR3 in DNA: TGTGCCAGCAGCCCCTGGCGCTCCTACGAGCAGTACTTC.

J is TRBJ2-1 and V is TRBV19, with D perhaps TRBD2 (5 bases). Trimming cost V 4 bases and J 2 bases, with 9 bases left between them. The V gene's germline CDR1 is LNHDA and CDR2 SQIVND (reference sequence). The CDR3 consists of 14 residues. CDR3 sequence (DNA): TGTGCCAGTAGTAGGGTGACTACCTACAATGAGCAGTTCTTC. Translating it yields CASSRVTTYNEQFF.

The table lists this clone with a count of one. Other DNA variants within this sample encode the same CDR3. This chain links TRBV27 with TRBJ2-3, with TRBD2 matching 11 bases. Looked up from germline, CDR1 is MNHEY and CDR2 is SMNVEV (reference sequence). J lost 0 bases, V lost 6 bases, and 8 bases had no gene match. The CDR3 totals 17 residues. CDR3 DNA sequence: TGTGCCAGCAGCGGGACTAGCGGCTCCCCTAGCACAGATACGCAGTATTTT. Encoded protein: CASSGTSGSPSTDTQYF.

V is TRBV2 and J is TRBJ1-5; perhaps TRBD1 as D (6 bases). This CDR3 is built from 14 residues. Germline V gene lookup returns CDR1 SNHLY and CDR2 FYNNEI. Trimming removed 3 bases from V and 6 bases from J, with 12 bases in between. CDR3 amino acids: CASSDSGGFQPQHF. CDR3 DNA sequence: TGTGCCAGCAGTGATTCGGGGGGCTTTCAGCCCCAGCATTTT.

The chain links TRBV5-5 to TRBJ2-5; 10 bases agree with TRBD1. Trimming cost V 3 bases and J 3 bases; bases outside gene matches: 2. The germline V gene encodes CDR1 SGHKS and CDR2 YYEKEE (reference sequence). The CDR3 extends over 14 amino acids. CDR3 nucleotides: TGTGCCAGCAGCTGGACAGGGGGGGAAGAGACCCAGTACTTC. This translates into CASSWTGGEETQYF.

The rearrangement joins TRBV6-4 to TRBJ2-2; TRBD1 matches 7 bases. The CDR3 consists of 16 residues. CDR1 and CDR2 from the germline V gene are MRHNA and SNTAGT. The V and J ends lost 4 bases and 1 base, in that order; junction bases with no gene match: 6. The CDR3 region is CASSALGTVNTGELFF. CDR3 DNA: TGTGCCAGCAGTGCCCTGGGGACAGTGAACACCGGGGAGCTGTTTTTT.

V is TRBV11-3 and J is TRBJ2-7; D unresolved. Germline-derived CDR1 and CDR2 are SGHNT and YENEEA. V was shortened by 3 bases and J by 2 bases, with 8 bases between the two germline ends. CDR3 length: 13 residues. The CDR3 DNA is TGTGCCAGCAGCTTTTCCCCGACCTACGAGCAGTACTTC. Translating it yields CASSFSPTYEQYF.

V and J are TRBV5-6 and TRBJ1-1, with a weak D call TRBD1 (6 bases). The V gene's germline CDR1 is SGHDT and CDR2 YYEEEE. The CDR3 is made up of 16 amino acids. Trimming took 4 bases from V and 0 from J, leaving 16 bases between them. The CDR3 spells CASSLIPGQVNTEAFF. The CDR3 DNA reads as TGTGCCAGCAGCCTAATACCGGGACAAGTGAACACTGAAGCTTTCTTT.

This clone was detected once. The chain uses TRBV19 and TRBJ2-7; unclear D gene. Trimming took off 6 bases at V and 2 bases at J, with 17 bases between the two ends. Germline CDR1 and CDR2: LNHDA and SQIVND (reference sequence). The CDR3 length is 15 residues. The CDR3 here is CASSSYHYGTYEQYF. CDR3 in DNA: TGTGCCAGTAGCTCATACCACTACGGCACCTACGAGCAGTACTTC.

V gene TRBV6-1 combines with J gene TRBJ1-6; TRBD1 matches at 9 bases. The CDR3 runs to 13 residues. Looked up from germline, CDR1 is MNHNS and CDR2 is SASEGT. The V gene end was trimmed by 10 bases and the J gene end by 5 bases; junction bases not matched to a gene: 3. CDR3 residues: CATRQGDNSPLHF. For the CDR3, the DNA is TGTGCCACCCGACAGGGGGATAATTCACCCCTCCACTTT.

Only a few counts were recorded for this clone. One end of the junction is discordant with germline, which a read error may explain. The rearrangement joins TRBV30 to TRBJ2-4; tentatively, D is TRBD2 (6 bases). CDR3 length: 12 amino acids. Germline-derived CDR1 and CDR2 are GTSNPN and SVGIG (reference sequence). The CDR3 protein is CAWGEVKSIQYF. In DNA, the CDR3 is TGTGCCTGGGGGGAGGTCAAAAGCATTCAGTACTTC.

This chain connects TRBV11-2 to TRBJ1-2, with 8 bases identical to TRBD1. The CDR3 sequence is 15 residues long. Trimming cost V 5 bases and J 4 bases; bases outside gene matches: 9. Germline CDR1 SGHAT, CDR2 FQNNGV. This CDR3 reads CASSPLQGAGYGYTF. In nucleotides, the CDR3 is TGTGCCAGCAGCCCCTTGCAGGGGGCAGGCTATGGCTACACCTTC.

The rearrangement uses TRBV19 and TRBJ1-2; TRBD1 matches at 8 bases. The CDR3 sequence is 14 residues long. V shed 5 bases, J shed 7 bases, and the junction held 9 bases outside the gene matches. Looked up from germline, CDR1 is LNHDA and CDR2 is SQIVND (reference sequence). The CDR3 DNA follows: TGTGCCAGTAGTGAGCAAACAGGGGGTGGTGGCTACACCTTC. It encodes CASSEQTGGGGYTF.